The clone carrying this T cell receptor beta chain was recorded many times. Its antigen is still unknown. This CDR3 is built from 15 residues. The germline CDR1 and CDR2 sequences are SEHNR and FQNEAQ (reference sequence). V was cut by 3 bases and J by 2 bases, with 11 bases left in between. This sample stems from a study of T-cell reconstitution after alpha-beta-depleted transplantation in children. For TCRbeta, the library was prepared with unique molecular identifiers. TCRdb analysed the PCR reads with MiXCR anew, one entry per CDR3 protein. The table shows about 980,000 distinct CDR3 sequences, with roughly 29% occurring only once. Points from the study as a whole: Among T cells one year after transplant, newly produced cells accounted for most counts and diversity. Surviving recipient T cells and thymic progenitors produced the high day-60 TCRbeta diversity seen in some patients. Roughly two months post-transplant, alpha-beta T cells reportedly originated from several hundred graft clones that had expanded.

Sequenced material: PBMCs, mostly from graft donor cells, taken 360 days after TCRalphabeta/CD19-depleted stem cell transplant. This chain links TRBV7-9 with TRBJ2-1; weak D call: TRBD1 (5 bases). This TCR was sampled from a boy under three years old who had a stem cell transplant for SCID, so the T cells may come from the graft donor. The CDR3 coding sequence is TGTGCCAGCAGCTTGCCAGACAGAACCTACAATGAGCAGTTCTTC. It yields the protein CASSLPDRTYNEQFF.